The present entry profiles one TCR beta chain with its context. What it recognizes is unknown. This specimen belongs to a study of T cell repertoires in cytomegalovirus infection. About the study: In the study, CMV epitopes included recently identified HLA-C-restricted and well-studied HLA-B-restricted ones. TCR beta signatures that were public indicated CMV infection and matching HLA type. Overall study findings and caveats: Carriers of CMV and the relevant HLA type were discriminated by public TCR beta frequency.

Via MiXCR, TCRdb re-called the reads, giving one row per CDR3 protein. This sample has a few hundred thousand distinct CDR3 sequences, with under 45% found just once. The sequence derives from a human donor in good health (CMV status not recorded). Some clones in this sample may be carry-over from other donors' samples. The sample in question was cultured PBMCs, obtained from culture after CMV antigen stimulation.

CDR3 in DNA: TGTGCCACCAGTGACCAACCCCAGTCCGGGGTAGAGACCCAGTACTTC. Encoded protein: CATSDQPQSGVETQYF. This rearrangement joins TRBV24-1 to TRBJ2-5; a possible D gene is TRBD2 (5 bases). This CDR3 contains 16 residues. Germline CDR1 reads KGHDR; CDR2 reads SFDVKD. Trimming cost V 4 bases and J 4 bases, with 18 bases left between them.